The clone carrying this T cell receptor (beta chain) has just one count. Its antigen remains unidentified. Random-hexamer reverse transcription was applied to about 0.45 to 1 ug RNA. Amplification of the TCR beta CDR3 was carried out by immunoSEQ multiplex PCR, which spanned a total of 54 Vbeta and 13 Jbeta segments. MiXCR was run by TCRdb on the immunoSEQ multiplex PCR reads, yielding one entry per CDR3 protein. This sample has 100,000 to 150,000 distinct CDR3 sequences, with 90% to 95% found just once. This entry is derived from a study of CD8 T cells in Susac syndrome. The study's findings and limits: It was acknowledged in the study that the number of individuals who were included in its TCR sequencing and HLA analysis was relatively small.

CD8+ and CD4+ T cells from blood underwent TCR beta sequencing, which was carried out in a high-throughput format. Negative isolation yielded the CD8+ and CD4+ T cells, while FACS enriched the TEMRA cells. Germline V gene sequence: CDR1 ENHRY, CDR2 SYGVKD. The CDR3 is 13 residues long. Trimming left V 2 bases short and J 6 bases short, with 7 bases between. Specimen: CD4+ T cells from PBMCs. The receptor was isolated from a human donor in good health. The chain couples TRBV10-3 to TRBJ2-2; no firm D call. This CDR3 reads CAISEGGAGELFF. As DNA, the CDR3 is TGTGCCATCAGTGAGGGTGGGGCCGGGGAGCTGTTTTTT.